Following are 9 T cell receptor beta chains from one sample sequenced in a study of beta chain features in type 1 diabetes. Regarding the study as a whole: TCRB CDR3 length was moderately but significantly reduced in all four CD4+ subsets of Type 1 diabetes patients.

Sequenced material consisted of expressed TCRB transcripts (all of the isolated RNA was reverse transcribed). The method was immunoSEQ multiplex PCR; TCRdb's version includes in-frame clones alone and lacks a portion of them. Of about 130,000 clones listed, roughly 10% are singletons. These receptors lack a known antigen. The sample consisted of central memory CD4+ T cells from blood. These receptor sequences come from a man aged 25 to 45 with type 1 diabetes.

The CDR3 bases are TGTGCCAGCAGGGCCGACAACGGCTATGGCTACACCTTC. Translated, it gives CASRADNGYGYTF. This rearrangement joins TRBV6-4 to TRBJ1-2; D is uncertain. Trimming took 6 bases from V and 4 from J, leaving 12 bases between them. Germline V lookup: CDR1 MRHNA, CDR2 SNTAGT. The CDR3 has 13 residues.

V usage is TRBV4-2 and J usage is TRBJ2-5; D is perhaps TRBD1 (5 bases). This CDR3 is built from 14 residues. Trimming took 5 bases from V and 5 from J, leaving 15 bases between them. CDR1 is LGHNA, CDR2 YNFKEQ, per germline. CDR3 region: CASSEGVAGETQYF. DNA for the CDR3: TGTGCCAGCAGCGAAGGGGTGGCAGGGGAGACCCAGTACTTC.

V usage is TRBV6-5 and J usage is TRBJ2-7; 9 bases line up with TRBD1. This CDR3 has 14 residues. Germline V gives CDR1 MNHEY, CDR2 SVGAGI. Trimming took 8 bases from V and 6 from J; bases not matched to a gene: 11. CDR3 in DNA: TGTGCCAGCGGCCCCTTCGACAGGGGGTTCGAGCAGTACTTC. It is translated as CASGPFDRGFEQYF.

This chain links TRBV5-1 with TRBJ1-2; 10 positions match TRBD1. The CDR3 has 15 amino acids. V trimming: 3 bases; J trimming: 3 bases; junction bases outside the gene matches: 5. From germline, CDR1 is SGHRS and CDR2 YFSETQ. The CDR3 is CASSSGQGGDYGYTF. CDR3 DNA sequence: TGCGCCAGCAGCTCAGGACAGGGGGGTGACTATGGCTACACCTTC.

This clone was counted only a few times. V is TRBV29-1 and J is TRBJ1-2; possibly TRBD1 for D (6 bases). V was trimmed by 1 base and J by 7 bases, leaving 10 bases between them. Germline values: CDR1 SQVTM, CDR2 ANQGSEA. The CDR3 extends over 12 amino acids. The CDR3 coding sequence is TGCAGCGTTGAAGGGACAGCTTTTGGCTACACCTTC. Protein product: CSVEGTAFGYTF.

The chain has TRBV19 and TRBJ1-5; D ambiguous. CDR1 is LNHDA, CDR2 SQIVND, per germline (reference sequence). V lost 8 bases to trimming and J lost 5 bases, with 13 bases between them. The CDR3 is 13 amino acids. CDR3 protein: CASGPGGYQPQHF. CDR3 DNA sequence: TGTGCCAGTGGGCCCGGTGGGTATCAGCCCCAGCATTTT. Drawing the rest from reference TRBV19 and TRBJ1-5, the complete variable domain is DGGITQSPKYLFRKEGQNVTLSCEQNLNHDAMYWYRQDPGQGLRLIYYSQIVNDFQKGDIAEGYSVSREKKESFPLTVTSAQKNPTAFYLCASGPGGYQPQHFGDGTRLSIL.

The chain has TRBV2 and TRBJ1-3, with 8 positions matching TRBD1. The J segment lost 9 bases and the V segment lost 7 bases, leaving 8 bases of the junction unmatched. The CDR3 extends over 13 amino acids. The germline V gene encodes CDR1 SNHLY and CDR2 FYNNEI. DNA of the CDR3: TGTGCCAGCATTAACGGACAGGGTGGCACCATATATTTT. Residues: CASINGQGGTIYF.

This clone has more than one count but fewer than ten. The chain links TRBV6-5 to TRBJ2-6; TRBD2 might be the D (5 bases). The CDR3 has 14 residues. Germline V gives CDR1 MNHEY, CDR2 SVGAGI. V lost 5 bases, J lost 3 bases, and 8 bases lay in between. CDR3 DNA sequence: TGTGCCAGCAGTAGGACTTATGGGGCCAACGTCCTGACTTTC. Residues: CASSRTYGANVLTF.

The chain is built from TRBV10-3 and TRBJ2-5, with 7 bases matching TRBD1. This CDR3 region has 13 residues. In germline, CDR1 is ENHRY, CDR2 SYGVKD. V trimming: 5 bases; J trimming: 4 bases; junction bases outside the gene matches: 4. CDR3 nucleotide sequence: TGTGCCATCAGTCAAGGGGGCCGAGAGACCCAGTACTTC. This codes for CAISQGGRETQYF.